The 2 T cell receptor beta chains below were found in one sample sequenced in a study of T cell changes during pregnancy in multiple sclerosis. TCRdb's copy holds only in-frame clones and misses some; the assay was immunoSEQ multiplex PCR. The repertoire holds over 70,000 clones, with approximately 92% as singletons. The sample consisted of peripheral blood, taken in the third trimester of pregnancy. The origin of the receptors is a female donor in good health, enrolled as a control in a pregnancy study.

The chain has TRBV2 and TRBJ2-3; 11 bases are shared with TRBD2. Germline lookup yields CDR1 SNHLY and CDR2 FYNNEI. The CDR3 sequence is 16 residues long. J gave up 3 bases and V 6 bases, and 8 bases lay outside the gene matches. CDR3 residues: CASSRRASGGTDTQYF. The CDR3 DNA sequence: TGTGCCAGCAGCCGACGGGCTAGCGGGGGGACAGATACGCAGTATTTT.

This chain uses TRBV7-8 with TRBJ2-6, with no clear D. The CDR3 covers 19 residues. V was cut by 5 bases and J by 0 bases, with 20 bases left in between. Germline V gives CDR1 SGHVS, CDR2 FQNEAQ. CDR3 coding DNA: TGTGCCAGCAGCCATCCGCCCCTTTCTCAACTCTCTGGGGCCAACGTCCTGACTTTC. Amino acid sequence: CASSHPPLSQLSGANVLTF. Combining the CDR3 with reference TRBV7-8 and TRBJ2-6 gives the whole variable domain GAGVSQSPRYKVAKRGQDVALRCDPISGHVSLFWYQQALGQGPEFLTYFQNEAQLDKSGLPSDRFFAERPEGSVSTLKIQRTQQEDSAVYLCASSHPPLSQLSGANVLTFGAGSRLTVL.